The following is a T cell receptor beta chain sequence with its context. This clone appeared a few times. Its cognate antigen has yet to be identified. No much larger clonotype is one base removed from it; base qualities were not supplied. The receptor library was made with the immunoSEQ multiplex PCR assay. DNA from the CD4+ T cells that had been cultured and isolated underwent TCR beta CDR3 sequencing. As for the original processing: Non-productive TCR sequences were discarded, and reads were trimmed to the CDR3 region, with only CDR3s of 7 or more amino acids retained. Antigen-specific clonotypes were identified with the MANAFEST web app by comparing expansion in peptide wells against reference cultures. For clones to be considered positive, expansion at FDR<0.05 versus reference and all other wells, an odds ratio above 5, and a frequency above 0.1% in two replicate wells were required. A clonotype was called cross-reactive if it was significantly expanded both in SARS-CoV-2 spike wells and in at least one common cold coronavirus spike condition. CDR3 similarity was assessed by Levenshtein distance with the stringdist R package, and unrooted trees were built with ape in R 3.6.1. TCRdb obtained this table from immuneACCESS and retained in-frame rearrangements with V and J assigned. These tables miss some clones; where compared with another copy, unresolved V genes account for less than half of the shortfall, and the remainder is unexplained. The DNA gave D and trimming, while V, J and clone size come from that table. This sample is represented by about 40,000 clones; around 70% of them were singletons. Clones ranked in the top ten supply 20% to 25% of the sample.

This sample was taken from a study of vaccination effects on CD4 cells after COVID-19 (dated by TCRdb to between 2021 and 2024). Context from the whole study: Participants received two doses of either the BNT162b2 or the mRNA-1273 mRNA SARS-CoV-2 vaccine. The full study included fewer than eleven COVID-19 convalescent patients and a few SARS-CoV-2-naive healthy vaccine recipients. The study compared SARS-CoV-2 spike-specific CD4+ TCR repertoires before and after mRNA vaccination in COVID-19 convalescent patients and infection-naive vaccine recipients. In the study, cultures from other donors were sequenced using the Oncomine TCR Beta short-read assay on an Illumina iSeq 100. Summary of the overall study and its limitations: In healthy vaccine recipients, vaccine-induced clones were almost all SARS-CoV-2 mono-reactive, with only 1 of 255 cross-reactive with common cold coronaviruses. The study was limited by a small number of convalescent patients and lacked early post-infection timepoints. Marked clonal contraction was observed in both infection-induced and vaccine-induced clones at late post-vaccination timepoints, consistent with waning T cell responses.

CDR1 and CDR2, per the germline V gene, are MNHNS and SASEGT. Reading from cysteine to phenylalanine, the CDR3 counts 15 amino acids. This entry keeps only the CDR3 DNA: 45 bases, framed from base 1. V is cut by 1 base and J by 7 bases, and the space between the germline ends is 16 bases. To identify antigen-specific CD4+ T cell clonotypes by their expansion, the ViraFEST assay first stimulated PBMC with viral peptide pools and then applied TCR sequencing. After less than eleven days of culture, CD4+ T cells were isolated with the EasySep CD4+ T cell isolation kit. The absence of prior SARS-CoV-2 infection in healthy vaccine recipients was confirmed by negative nucleocapsid antibodies before and after vaccination. Approximately 2 million PBMC per well were cultured with about 9.6 ug/ml peptides in IMDM containing around 5.3% human AB serum, about 9.6 IU/ml IL-2 and gentamicin. Half of the culture medium was replaced with fresh IL-2-containing medium on days 3 and 7. Unless noted otherwise, every peptide stimulation condition was grown in triplicate wells. PBMC were separated from whole blood using Ficoll-Paque Plus gradient centrifugation and were then either cryopreserved at -140C or used fresh. The spike proteins of SARS-CoV-2 and of the common cold coronaviruses HCoV-NL63, HCoV-OC43 and HCoV-229E were spanned by overlapping peptide pools. The QIAamp micro DNA kit was used to extract genomic DNA from the cultured CD4+ T cells.

The clonotype was recovered from a human donor who received a COVID-19 vaccine. The material sequenced was CD4+ T cells from PBMCs cultured with SARS-CoV-2 spike peptides, taken before COVID-19 vaccination. Reading the label with the study, this specimen's cell subset or site is: SARS-CoV-2 spike overlapping peptide pool stimulation. The chain links TRBV6-1 with TRBJ1-2; perhaps TRBD1 is the D gene, with 5 bases matching. The DNA is as follows: TGTGCCAGCAGTGAAGTACCCAGGGTAGGCGGTGGCTACACCTTC. Its translation reads: CASSEVPRVGGGYTF.